The 13 T cell receptor beta chains given below trace back to one sample, sequenced in a study of regulatory T cells in long-lasting Graves disease. Time point: persistent/refractory GD, antithyroid drugs over 5 years with positive TRAb. The TCR library was made from RNA that had been extracted from PBMCs in TRIzol. Arm-PCR of CDR3 regions and iRepertoire HTBI primers were the basis on which TCR beta libraries were built. MiXCR, applied by TCRdb to the multiplex PCR reads, yields one record per CDR3 protein. The sample lists roughly 490,000 distinct CDR3 sequences; 20% to 25% were seen once. The sequencing used peripheral blood mononuclear cells (PBMCs), collected when the disease was refractory, from a patient treated with antithyroid drugs. Receptors originate from a female donor with Graves disease.

The J gene is TRBJ2-1, the V gene TRBV6-2 or TRBV6-3; 11 nucleotides align to TRBD2. The V segment lost 7 bases and the J segment 7 bases; nucleotides outside the gene matches: 3. The length of the CDR3 is 13 residues. Germline V gene sequence: CDR1 MNHEY, CDR2 SVGEGT. CDR3 sequence reads: CASITSGSNEQFF. CDR3 sequence (DNA): TGTGCCAGCATTACTAGCGGGAGTAATGAGCAGTTCTTC.

The count of this clonotype is one. The chain joins TRBV27 to TRBJ2-7; TRBD1 is a possible D gene (5 bases). Germline CDR1 and CDR2: MNHEY and SMNVEV (reference sequence). This CDR3 is 13 amino acids long. V was clipped by 5 bases and J by 6 bases, with 14 bases between them. CDR3 residues: CASSRQGSSEQYF. CDR3 bases: TGTGCCAGCAGTCGGCAGGGAAGTTCCGAGCAGTACTTC.

A few counts support this clonotype. The chain joins TRBV20-1 to TRBJ2-3, with D hard to call. This CDR3 spans 12 amino acids. Germline assignment: CDR1 DFQATT and CDR2 SNEGSKA (reference sequence). Trimming shortened V by 1 base and J by 0 bases, and 2 bases separated the two germline ends. CDR3 coding DNA: TGCAGTGCTAGAGTGAGCACAGATACGCAGTATTTT. Translating gives CSARVSTDTQYF.

This clonotype was seen ten or more times. The gene calls are TRBV27 and TRBJ1-5, with a weak D call TRBD1 (6 bases). The V gene's germline CDR1 is MNHEY and CDR2 SMNVEV (reference sequence). Trimming pared 6 bases from V and 5 bases from J, leaving 14 bases between. There are 14 residues in the CDR3. CDR3 region: CASSPQGHDQPQHF. In DNA form, the CDR3 reads TGTGCCAGCAGCCCGCAGGGGCACGATCAGCCCCAGCATTTT.

Concerning this clonotype: This may arise from a read error, as a much more abundant clone is one base away. This chain joins TRBV7-3 and TRBJ2-7; tentative D call: TRBD1 (6 bases). Trimming left V 1 base short and J 5 bases short, with 12 bases between. The V gene's germline CDR1 is SGHTA and CDR2 FQGTGA. The CDR3 covers 14 residues. The CDR3 loop is CASSLSAGVDEQYF. The CDR3 coding sequence is TGTGCCAGCAGCTTAAGTGCAGGGGTCGACGAGCAGTACTTC.

In DNA, the CDR3 is TGTGCCAGTAGTTGGGGGACTACCTTCACAGATACGCAGTATTTT. Its protein is CASSWGTTFTDTQYF. V gene TRBV19 combines with J gene TRBJ2-3, with 7 bases that match TRBD2. This CDR3 has 15 residues. With V trimmed by 5 bases and J by 2 bases, 7 bases remained unmatched. The V gene's germline CDR1 is LNHDA and CDR2 SQIVND (reference sequence). Supplemented by reference TRBV19 and TRBJ2-3, the full variable domain reads DGGITQSPKYLFRKEGQNVTLSCEQNLNHDAMYWYRQDPGQGLRLIYYSQIVNDFQKGDIAEGYSVSREKKESFPLTVTSAQKNPTAFYLCASSWGTTFTDTQYFGPGTRLTVL.

This chain joins TRBV19 and TRBJ2-5, with a tentative D call TRBD1 (6 bases). There are 15 residues in the CDR3. V lost 5 bases, J lost 1 base, and 14 bases lay in between. Germline assignment: CDR1 LNHDA and CDR2 SQIVND (reference sequence). The CDR3 region is CASSPQGQFQETQYF. The CDR3 DNA sequence: TGTGCCAGTAGTCCCCAAGGACAGTTCCAAGAGACCCAGTACTTC.

The chain joins TRBV3-1 to TRBJ2-3; no firm D call. V lost 3 bases to trimming and J lost 1 base, with 5 bases between them. This CDR3 has 13 amino acids. Germline V CDR1 and CDR2: LGHDT, YNNKEL (reference sequence). In DNA, the CDR3 is TGTGCCAGCAGCCACCTTGGCACAGATACGCAGTATTTT. Encoded protein: CASSHLGTDTQYF.

The chain employs TRBV5-6 and TRBJ1-2; tentatively, D is TRBD1 (5 bases). The CDR3 is 12 amino acids. Germline lookup yields CDR1 SGHDT and CDR2 YYEEEE. Trimming removed 3 bases at V and 8 bases at J, with 11 bases between. The CDR3 region has the DNA TGTGCCAGCAGCTCCATAGGGGACGGCTACACCTTC. Translating gives CASSSIGDGYTF.

A note on this clonotype: Only one base separates this from a far larger clonotype, so it likely reflects a read error. Since the CDR3 does not end with the conserved phenylalanine or tryptophan, this likely comes from a read error. The chain carries TRBV6-9 and TRBJ2-7; D uncertain. The V gene lost 3 bases and the J gene lost 6 bases, with 18 bases spanning the gap. The CDR3 covers 15 residues. Germline V CDR1 and CDR2: MNHGY, SVAAGI. The DNA of the CDR3 is TGTGCCAGCAGTTACGGGCGGCTCACTGGAAGCGAGCAGTACCTC. This gives the protein CASSYGRLTGSEQYL.

This clonotype was seen ten or more times. This sequence joins TRBV28 and TRBJ1-4, with D hard to call. V lost 7 bases and J 5 bases, leaving 5 bases between the germline ends. Germline CDR1 reads MDHEN; CDR2 reads SYDVKM. The CDR3 is 11 residues long. CDR3 DNA: TGTGCCAGCACCCTCAATGAAAAACTGTTTTTT. It specifies CASTLNEKLFF.

This clonotype occurred a few times. The V and J genes are TRBV19 and TRBJ1-5, with unresolved D. Trimming took 0 bases from V and 1 from J, leaving 13 bases between them. CDR3 length: 17 residues. Germline values: CDR1 LNHDA, CDR2 SQIVND (reference sequence). For the CDR3, the DNA is TGTGCCAGTAGTATAGATGAGACTTTGAGGAGCAATCAGCCCCAGCATTTT. It is translated as CASSIDETLRSNQPQHF.

This clonotype was observed a few times. The chain is built from TRBV19 and TRBJ1-5; 8 bases align to TRBD1. CDR1 LNHDA and CDR2 SQIVND come from the germline V gene (reference sequence). The CDR3 spans 14 residues. V gave up 4 bases and J gave up 5 bases; unmatched junction bases: 4. The CDR3 DNA follows: TGTGCCAGTAGTAACGGACAGGGTGATCAGCCCCAGCATTTT. Encoded protein: CASSNGQGDQPQHF. The variable domain in full, with the rest retrieved from reference TRBV19 and TRBJ1-5, is DGGITQSPKYLFRKEGQNVTLSCEQNLNHDAMYWYRQDPGQGLRLIYYSQIVNDFQKGDIAEGYSVSREKKESFPLTVTSAQKNPTAFYLCASSNGQGDQPQHFGDGTRLSIL.